One sample yielded the 16 T cell receptor beta chains listed below, sequenced in a study of a mutant IDH1 vaccine in newly diagnosed glioma. As for time point: baseline, week 1 (first vaccination visit). Treatment: pre-vaccination baseline after standard-of-care therapy. Clones were read by immunoSEQ multiplex PCR, and TCRdb kept only the in-frame ones, dropping some. This table has roughly 84,000 clones, about 80% appearing once. The starting material was PBMCs, obtained from a glioma patient treated with radiotherapy, temozolomide or both. All receptors derive from a man aged 35 to 55 with glioma. Some clones in this sample may be carry-over from other donors' samples.

The V gene is TRBV7-9, the J gene TRBJ2-7; TRBD2 might be the D (6 bases). The germline V and J ends were trimmed by 3 bases and 7 bases, with 10 bases remaining between them. Germline values: CDR1 SEHNR, CDR2 FQNEAQ (reference sequence). This CDR3 spans 12 amino acids. CDR3 residues: CASSLGLTEQYF. The CDR3 nucleotides are TGTGCCAGCAGCTTGGGACTGACGGAGCAGTACTTC.

The chain carries TRBV15 and TRBJ1-1; D is uncertain. Germline V gene data show CDR1 as LNHNV and CDR2 as YYDKDF (reference sequence). This CDR3 has 16 residues. Trimming cost V 1 base and J 0 bases, with 12 bases left between them. The CDR3 coding sequence is TGTGCCACCAGCAGAGGGCTAGTGGGGATGAACACTGAAGCTTTCTTT. Translation: CATSRGLVGMNTEAFF. Complete variable domain (other parts from reference TRBV15 and TRBJ1-1): DAMVIQNPRYQVTQFGKPVTLSCSQTLNHNVMYWYQQKSSQAPKLLFHYYDKDFNNEADTPDNFQSRRPNTSFCFLDIRSPGLGDTAMYLCATSRGLVGMNTEAFFGQGTRLTVV.

The chain uses TRBV1 and TRBJ1-1. TRBV1 is listed as a pseudogene. The CDR3 consists of 15 residues. The CDR3 DNA reads TGCACCAGCAGCCAAGATTCTTTGAGAAACACTGAAGCTTTCTTT. Its protein product is CTSSQDSLRNTEAFF.

Only one count was recorded for this clone. The gene calls are TRBV19 and TRBJ2-5; D is perhaps TRBD2 (6 bases). Germline loops: CDR1 LNHDA, CDR2 SQIVND (reference sequence). The CDR3 spans 16 residues. Trimming cost V 3 bases and J 1 base, with 15 bases left between them. CDR3 sequence reads: CASSMSRRGGQETQYF. In DNA form, the CDR3 reads TGTGCCAGTAGTATGTCAAGGCGGGGAGGCCAAGAGACCCAGTACTTC. Full variable domain (rest looked up from reference TRBV19 and TRBJ2-5): DGGITQSPKYLFRKEGQNVTLSCEQNLNHDAMYWYRQDPGQGLRLIYYSQIVNDFQKGDIAEGYSVSREKKESFPLTVTSAQKNPTAFYLCASSMSRRGGQETQYFGPGTRLLVL.

The rearrangement uses TRBV7-9 and TRBJ2-7; 11 nucleotides agree with TRBD1. V was clipped by 3 bases and J by 1 base; unmatched bases: 2. This CDR3 region has 15 residues. The germline gives CDR1 SEHNR, CDR2 FQNEAQ (reference sequence). The CDR3 DNA follows: TGTGCCAGCAGCTTGGGACAGGGGGGTTCCTACGAGCAGTACTTC. This codes for CASSLGQGGSYEQYF.

The chain employs TRBV29-1 and TRBJ1-6; D is ambiguous. V lost 4 bases to trimming and J lost 7 bases, with 17 bases between them. Germline CDR1 is SQVTM and CDR2 is ANQGSEA. The CDR3 runs 15 residues. For the CDR3, the DNA is TGCAGCGTTGCCCTTTCCCCGGATGGGAATTCACCCCTCCACTTT. It codes for CSVALSPDGNSPLHF.

The chain joins TRBV27 to TRBJ2-2, with 11 bases matching TRBD1. The CDR3 runs to 15 residues. The V segment lost 8 bases and the J segment 7 bases; nucleotides outside the gene matches: 9. Germline-derived CDR1 and CDR2 are MNHEY and SMNVEV (reference sequence). CDR3 amino acids: CASLRTGGWFGELFF. The CDR3 DNA reads as TGTGCCAGCTTACGGACAGGGGGCTGGTTCGGGGAGCTGTTTTTT.

This chain links TRBV29-1 with TRBJ1-3; D not resolved. The CDR3 is 12 residues long. The germline CDR1 and CDR2 sequences are SQVTM and ANQGSEA. Trimming took off 7 bases at V and 4 bases at J, with 11 bases between the two ends. The CDR3 protein is CSGETSGNTIYF. DNA of the CDR3: TGCAGCGGGGAGACTAGCGGAAACACCATATATTTT.

This clone occurred a few times. The genes are TRBV19 and TRBJ1-2; possibly TRBD1 for D (5 bases). The length of the CDR3 is 14 residues. Germline CDR1 reads LNHDA; CDR2 reads SQIVND (reference sequence). V was pared by 3 bases and J by 2 bases, with 10 bases between. Here the CDR3 DNA reads TGTGCCAGTAGTATCCCAGGGAGGAACTATGGCTACACCTTC. It encodes CASSIPGRNYGYTF.

The chain uses TRBV7-9 and TRBJ1-5; D gene ambiguous. Germline V gives CDR1 SEHNR, CDR2 FQNEAQ (reference sequence). The CDR3 runs to 12 residues. V lost 1 base, J lost 7 bases, and 5 bases lay in between. CDR3 in amino acids: CASSLVGQPQHF. CDR3 nucleotides: TGTGCCAGCAGCTTAGTCGGACAGCCCCAGCATTTT.

This rearrangement joins TRBV7-2 to TRBJ2-2, with D uncertain. Looked up from germline, CDR1 is SGHTA and CDR2 is FQGNSA. V was shortened by 5 bases and J by 5 bases, with 3 bases between the two germline ends. The length of the CDR3 is 11 residues. In DNA, the CDR3 is TGTGCCAGCAGCCCTACCGGGGAGCTGTTTTTT. This translates into CASSPTGELFF.

The chain couples TRBV5-1 to TRBJ1-2, with TRBD1 as a possible D gene (5 bases). The CDR3 has 15 residues. CDR1 and CDR2 (germline): SGHRS, YFSETQ. V shed 4 bases and J shed 2 bases, with 15 bases lying between them. In DNA, the CDR3 is TGCGCCAGCAGCATCCAAGTGGGGGACAACTATGGCTACACCTTC. Translating it yields CASSIQVGDNYGYTF.

The chain has TRBV9 and TRBJ2-2; D not certain. The V and J ends lost 1 base and 6 bases respectively, with 19 bases between them. Germline CDR1 SGDLS, CDR2 YYNGEE. This CDR3 region has 17 residues. CDR3 residues: CASSVTGRLVSAGELFF. CDR3 DNA sequence: TGTGCCAGCAGCGTAACCGGCCGCCTTGTTTCGGCCGGGGAGCTGTTTTTT.

The CDR3 reads CASSQEVEQFF. CDR3 DNA: TGCGCCAGCAGCCAAGAGGTTGAGCAGTTCTTC. V is TRBV4-1 and J is TRBJ2-1, with D uncertain. Germline assignment: CDR1 MGHRA and CDR2 YSYEKL. This CDR3 comprises 11 residues. Trimming shortened V by 0 bases and J by 9 bases, and 3 bases separated the two germline ends.

The chain is built from TRBV4-1 and TRBJ2-5; D might be TRBD2 (6 bases). Germline V CDR1 and CDR2: MGHRA, YSYEKL. V was clipped by 0 bases and J by 11 bases, with 16 bases between them. The CDR3 spans 14 residues. CDR3 nucleotide sequence: TGCGCCAGCAGCCAAGATGGGTACCTACGGGAGCAGTACTTC. Protein product: CASSQDGYLREQYF.

This chain connects TRBV5-1 to TRBJ2-7; 8 bases fit TRBD1. CDR1 and CDR2 (germline): SGHRS, YFSETQ. The V segment lost 4 bases and the J segment 5 bases; nucleotides outside the gene matches: 8. The CDR3 extends over 14 amino acids. The CDR3 bases are TGCGCCAGCAGCGTTCAGGGGGCTCTCAACGAGCAGTACTTC. It codes for CASSVQGALNEQYF. Full variable domain (missing parts from reference TRBV5-1 and TRBJ2-7): KAGVTQTPRYLIKTRGQQVTLSCSPISGHRSVSWYQQTPGQGLQFLFEYFSETQRNKGNFPGRFSGRQFSNSRSEMNVSTLELGDSALYLCASSVQGALNEQYFGPGTRLTVT.